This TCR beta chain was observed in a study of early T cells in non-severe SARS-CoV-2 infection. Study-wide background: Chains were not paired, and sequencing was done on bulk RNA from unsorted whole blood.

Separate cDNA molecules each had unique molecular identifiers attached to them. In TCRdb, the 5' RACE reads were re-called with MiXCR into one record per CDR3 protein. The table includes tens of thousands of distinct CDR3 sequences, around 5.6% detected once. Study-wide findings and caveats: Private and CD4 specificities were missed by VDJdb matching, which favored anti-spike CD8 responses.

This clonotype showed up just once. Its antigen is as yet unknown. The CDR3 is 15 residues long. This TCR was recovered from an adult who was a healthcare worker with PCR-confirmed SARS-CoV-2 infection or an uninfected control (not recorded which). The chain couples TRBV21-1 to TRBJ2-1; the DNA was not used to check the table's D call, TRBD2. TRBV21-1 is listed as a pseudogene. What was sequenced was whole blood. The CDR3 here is CASSKGREWYNEQFF. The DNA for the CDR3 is TGTGCCAGCAGCAAAGGACGGGAGTGGTACAATGAGCAGTTCTTC.